The source of this T cell receptor beta chain is a study of cytomegalovirus exposure and HLA in healthy donors. This CDR3 is 16 amino acids long. V lost 2 bases, J lost 3 bases, and 16 bases lay in between. Germline V lookup: CDR1 SNHLY, CDR2 FYNNEI. PCR primers comprised 60 Vbeta and 13 Jbeta primers. Using immunoSEQ multiplex PCR, the repertoire was profiled, and TCRdb retains in-frame clones only, with some absent. The sample has more than 110,000 clones, around 70% seen once. The sequence came from an older woman in good health and CMV-seropositive. The J gene is TRBJ1-1, the V gene TRBV2, with D possibly being TRBD1 (6 bases). The sequenced sample was PBMCs. The CDR3 nucleotides read TGTGCCAGCAGTGAACCTGGGGGGGCAAAGGACACTGAAGCTTTCTTT. Translating it yields CASSEPGGAKDTEAFF.